This TCR beta chain was profiled in a study of T-cell memory formation after mild COVID-19. Study-level information: Most TCR clusters belonged to a single donor. Study results and caveats: Contracting CD4+ clones sat mainly in CM and EM; CD8+ in EMRA.

V lost 4 bases to trimming and J lost 2 bases, with 18 bases between them. From germline, CDR1 is SGHRS and CDR2 YFSETQ. CDR3 size: 16 residues. This clonotype was detected a few times. Its antigen is as yet unknown. TCR alpha and TCR beta cDNA libraries with sample barcodes and UMIs came from 5'RACE using constant-segment primers. TCRdb analysed the 5' RACE reads with MiXCR anew, one entry per CDR3 protein. The sample yields nearly 350,000 distinct CDR3 sequences, 10% to 15% seen once. The receptor's source is a young man who had mild COVID-19 (a few samples of this study predate the infection). Cell type and time point are not known. The sequenced material came from PBMCs or a T cell subset sorted from them (not recorded which). The chain uses TRBV5-1 and TRBJ2-5; D might be TRBD2 (6 bases). Here the CDR3 reads CASSLLIGRLQETQYF. The CDR3 coding sequence is TGCGCCAGCAGCCTGTTAATCGGGAGACTTCAAGAGACCCAGTACTTC.